One and the same sample provided the 14 T cell receptor beta chains below, sequenced in a study of T-cell reconstitution after alpha-beta-depleted transplantation in children. For TCRbeta, the library was prepared with unique molecular identifiers. MiXCR was run by TCRdb on the PCR reads, yielding one entry per CDR3 protein. The sample shows approximately 430,000 distinct CDR3 sequences, 15% to 20% of them seen only once. The specimen comprised PBMCs, mostly from graft donor cells, sampled 360 days after TCRalphabeta/CD19-depleted stem cell transplant. The receptors originated from a boy under three years old who had a stem cell transplant for Wiskott-Aldrich syndrome, so the T cells may come from the graft donor.

This chain links TRBV4-3 with TRBJ2-2, with 11 nucleotides matching TRBD2. V trimming: 8 bases; J trimming: 4 bases; junction bases outside the gene matches: 3. Germline assignment: CDR1 LGHNA and CDR2 YSLEER. The CDR3 has 14 residues. CDR3 region: CASGSGRGTGELFF. The CDR3, as DNA: TGCGCCAGCGGTAGCGGGAGGGGCACCGGGGAGCTGTTTTTT.

The rearrangement uses TRBV7-2 and TRBJ2-7; D gene uncertain. V was pared by 3 bases and J by 5 bases, with 11 bases between. Germline-derived CDR1 and CDR2 are SGHTA and FQGNSA. The CDR3 loop spans 13 amino acids. As DNA, the CDR3 is TGTGCCAGCAGCTTGGCCAATCCGAACGAGCAGTACTTC. It translates to CASSLANPNEQYF. Based on the CDR3 plus reference TRBV7-2 and TRBJ2-7, the full variable domain is GAGVSQSPSNKVTEKGKDVELRCDPISGHTALYWYRQSLGQGLEFLIYFQGNSAPDKSGLPSDRFSAERTGGSVSTLTIQRTQQEDSAVYLCASSLANPNEQYFGPGTRLTVT.

The DNA for the CDR3 is TGTGCCAGCAGCCATGAATCCCCCTTCCGGGACTTCAGCACAGATACGCAGTATTTT. Translated: CASSHESPFRDFSTDTQYF. The chain employs TRBV14 and TRBJ2-3; D may be TRBD2 (6 bases). V was pared by 3 bases and J by 0 bases, with 22 bases between. The CDR3 is made up of 19 amino acids. The germline V gene has CDR1 SGHDN and CDR2 FVKESK. Complete variable domain (other parts from reference TRBV14 and TRBJ2-3): EAGVTQFPSHSVIEKGQTVTLRCDPISGHDNLYWYRRVMGKEIKFLLHFVKESKQDESGMPNNRFLAERTGGTYSTLKVQPAELEDSGVYFCASSHESPFRDFSTDTQYFGPGTRLTVL.

The rearrangement joins TRBV5-1 to TRBJ2-1; possibly TRBD1 for D (6 bases). Per germline, CDR1 SGHRS and CDR2 YFSETQ. V was cut by 1 base and J by 0 bases, with 14 bases left in between. The CDR3 totals 17 residues. Here the CDR3 reads CASSLPLRGSSYNEQFF. The CDR3 DNA reads as TGCGCCAGCAGCTTGCCACTCAGGGGTAGCTCCTACAATGAGCAGTTCTTC.

The chain uses TRBV7-6 and TRBJ2-7, with 7 bases matching TRBD2. With V trimmed by 2 bases and J by 0 bases, 4 bases remained unmatched. Germline V lookup: CDR1 SGHVS, CDR2 FNYEAQ. This CDR3 region has 15 residues. The CDR3 DNA sequence: TGTGCCAGCAGCTTAAGGGACTACAGCTCCTACGAGCAGTACTTC. Its translation: CASSLRDYSSYEQYF.

The CDR3 loop reads CASSLRGRESQPQHF. In DNA form, the CDR3 reads TGTGCCAGCAGCTTAAGAGGGCGCGAGAGTCAGCCCCAGCATTTT. This chain connects TRBV7-2 to TRBJ1-5; D is uncertain. V was trimmed by 2 bases and J by 6 bases, leaving 14 bases between them. The V gene's germline CDR1 is SGHTA and CDR2 FQGNSA. The CDR3 has 15 amino acids. Drawing the rest from reference TRBV7-2 and TRBJ1-5, the complete variable domain is GAGVSQSPSNKVTEKGKDVELRCDPISGHTALYWYRQSLGQGLEFLIYFQGNSAPDKSGLPSDRFSAERTGGSVSTLTIQRTQQEDSAVYLCASSLRGRESQPQHFGDGTRLSIL.

This clonotype was detected a few times. The CDR3 is CASSYGSPDTQYF. CDR3 sequence (DNA): TGTGCCAGCAGTTACGGGTCCCCAGATACGCAGTATTTT. The chain recombines TRBV6-6 with TRBJ2-3; D is unclear. The CDR3 covers 13 residues. Deletions cut 2 bases from V and 4 bases from J, with 7 bases between. CDR1 is MNHNY, CDR2 SVGAGI, per germline (reference sequence).

This clonotype was detected many times. This chain joins TRBV29-1 and TRBJ2-1, with D unresolved. The CDR3 covers 10 residues. Trimming stripped 4 bases from V and 8 bases from J, with 6 bases between. CDR1 and CDR2 (germline): SQVTM, ANQGSEA. In DNA form, the CDR3 reads TGCAGCGTTGGGGGATATGAGCAGTTCTTC. Amino acids: CSVGGYEQFF.

This clonotype was detected only a few times. The chain recombines TRBV7-2 with TRBJ2-2, with 8 positions matching TRBD1. The germline V gene has CDR1 SGHTA and CDR2 FQGNSA. The V and J ends lost 0 bases and 0 bases, in that order; junction bases with no gene match: 0. The CDR3 spans 16 residues. The CDR3 spells CASSLATGANTGELFF. Here the CDR3 DNA reads TGTGCCAGCAGCTTAGCGACAGGGGCGAACACCGGGGAGCTGTTTTTT.

This clonotype was observed a handful of times. V usage is TRBV7-9 and J usage is TRBJ2-2; D remains unclear. Trimming shortened V by 8 bases and J by 5 bases, and 12 bases separated the two germline ends. The CDR3 sequence is 13 residues long. Germline CDR1 is SEHNR and CDR2 is FQNEAQ (reference sequence). This CDR3 reads CASFSLVTGELFF. The CDR3 coding sequence is TGTGCCAGCTTCTCCCTAGTAACCGGGGAGCTGTTTTTT.

The rearrangement joins TRBV20-1 to TRBJ2-5; 8 nucleotides line up with TRBD2. From germline, CDR1 is DFQATT and CDR2 SNEGSKA (reference sequence). The V and J ends lost 0 bases and 0 bases, in that order; junction bases with no gene match: 6. The CDR3 runs 16 residues. The CDR3: CSARDPRGGHQETQYF. The CDR3 region has the DNA TGCAGTGCTAGAGATCCTCGGGGGGGCCACCAAGAGACCCAGTACTTC.

V gene TRBV12-3 or TRBV12-4 combines with J gene TRBJ1-2, with D uncertain. The CDR3 covers 14 residues. Trimming cost V 6 bases and J 4 bases, with 15 bases left between them. The CDR3 reads CASSPRKKGYGYTF. CDR3 nucleotide sequence: TGTGCCAGCAGCCCACGTAAGAAAGGCTATGGCTACACCTTC.

The chain carries TRBV12-3 or TRBV12-4 and TRBJ2-1; 11 bases fit TRBD1. This CDR3 is 17 amino acids long. The trim removed 3 bases at V and 2 bases at J, leaving 6 bases unmatched. CDR3 nucleotides: TGTGCCAGCAGTTTCTCTAGGGGACAGGGGGCCTACAATGAGCAGTTCTTC. Amino acid sequence: CASSFSRGQGAYNEQFF.

This clonotype was counted at least ten times. The rearrangement joins TRBV7-9 to TRBJ2-7, with 8 positions matching TRBD1. Germline lookup yields CDR1 SEHNR and CDR2 FQNEAQ (reference sequence). After removal of 1 base from V and 3 bases from J, the junction contained 2 bases not matched to a gene. This CDR3 spans 14 amino acids. The CDR3 spells CASSLGQGNYEQYF. Written as DNA, the CDR3 is TGTGCCAGCAGCTTAGGACAGGGGAACTACGAGCAGTACTTC.